Sequencing of this T cell receptor (beta chain) was carried out in a study of monozygotic twins with inflammatory bowel disease. Study outcomes and limitations: Fewer clonotypes were shared with others by IBD patients than by healthy twins, especially with disease activity. Heterogeneous immunosuppressive treatment regimens may have introduced variability into patient repertoires. Compared with healthy co-twins, IBD patients showed reduced TCRbeta repertoire diversity by inverse Simpson.

To note about this clonotype: The antigen is unknown.

Germline assignment: CDR1 LGHDT and CDR2 YNNKEL (reference sequence). The CDR3 extends over 12 amino acids. The quantity of total RNA per TCR library was 3500 ng. TCRdb reprocessed the 5' RACE reads and keeps a single row for each CDR3 protein, giving no DNA. The table counts tens of thousands of distinct CDR3 sequences; less than 8% lies in the top ten. The origin of this receptor is a human donor with ulcerative colitis or Crohn's disease, or a healthy co-twin of an affected twin (not recorded which). V usage is TRBV3-1 and J usage is TRBJ1-2. Input material: blood. The CDR3 is CASSQTTAGRLF.